This record covers a single T cell receptor (beta chain). Its antigen remains undetermined. The library came from the immunoSEQ multiplex PCR assay. For the multiplex PCR, a mixture combining 60 forward primers for TCR Vbeta segments and 13 reverse primers for TCR Jbeta segments was used. The CDR3 region of rearranged TCR beta genes was amplified from genomic DNA by a multiplex PCR assay. The Illumina HiSeq System was used to sequence the amplified TCR beta libraries as 87-base-pair reads. The authors' analysis ran thus. Across the 600 to 700 repertoires, a later analysis counted 80 million or so unique TCR beta chains, roughly 11 million of which were shared by at least two donors. Raw reads were error-corrected and collapsed into unique sequences by a nearest-neighbor algorithm in which closely related sequences were merged to remove PCR and sequencing errors. CDR3 sequences were aligned to IMGT reference sequences to assign V, D and J gene segments. For a sequence to be retained, a match of at least six nucleotides was required to both a V gene segment and a J gene segment. Rearrangements were classified as productive when the CDR3 lacked stop codons and remained in frame with V and J, and all other rearrangements were classified as non-productive. Following IMGT convention, CDR3 was defined as the stretch from the second conserved V-encoded cysteine to the conserved J-encoded phenylalanine. The earlier analysis of some 550 of the donors excluded any sequence lacking an unambiguous match to a single V gene segment. An earlier analysis of a few hundred of the donors called V segments functional above 56.7% productive rearrangements and segregating when the between-donor standard deviation exceeded 5%. A statistical classification framework was developed to diagnose cytomegalovirus status using the catalog of TCR beta chain sequences. A later analysis assigned V and J genes by comparing TCR nucleotide sequences with IMGT/GENE-DB human TR gene sequences. In a later analysis, CDR3 sequences and most-parsimonious VDJ recombination scenarios were assigned using the TCRdist pipeline. In a later analysis, each TCR beta chain was defined by its CDR3 amino acid sequence together with its V-gene family, and reads without a unique V-gene family were excluded. As a way to deal with suspected cross-contamination and a sequencing artifact, a later analysis dropped 450 to 600 nucleotide sequences that were highly shared and had low generation probability. In a later analysis, a clonal expansion index was calculated for each public chain from normalized within-repertoire ranks of inferred template counts. A later analysis computed generation probabilities with a VDJ recombination model fitted to out-of-frame rearrangements, and checked the results against IGoR. A later analysis scored TCR-TCR, TCR-HLA and TCR-CMV co-occurrence with hypergeometric tests, applying a repertoire-size bias correction to TCR pairs. To estimate false discovery rates, a later analysis permuted the HLA or CMV assignments 20 times. In a later analysis, co-occurring TCRs were grouped with DBSCAN, and TCRdist sequence similarity was added when clustering was performed within HLA-allele-positive subsets. Repertoires with fewer than 30,000 or more than 120,000 public chains, plus five repertoires with anomalous nucleotide sharing, were excluded from co-occurrence clustering. Not all clones reach the TCRdb copy of this immuneACCESS table, which keeps in-frame sequences only. Checked studies attribute under half of the gap to unresolved V genes and leave the rest unexplained. V and J calls and clone size are copied from that table; D and trimming were computed from the DNA. This sample's table carries around 140,000 clones. The ten largest clones take up about 2.2% of the sample.

The cohort consisted of 600 or so healthy bone marrow donors. All cohort members were sampled while nominally healthy, although unrecorded immune exposures were likely present. The donor tested CMV seronegative, placing the donor among the 350 or so seronegative members of the cohort. Each donor provided a peripheral blood sample, and peripheral blood mononuclear cells were used for TCR beta sequencing. Genomic DNA extraction from the blood cell samples was performed with the Qiagen DNeasy Blood Extraction Kit. CDR1 and CDR2 were assigned from the germline V gene as SQVTM and ANQGSEA. The cysteine opens and the phenylalanine closes a CDR3 of 14 amino acids. Only the CDR3 DNA stays, 42 bases, in frame from base 1. Cut back by 5 bases and 1 base, the V and J ends lie 11 bases apart. The data belong to a study of cytomegalovirus exposure and HLA in healthy donors (dated by TCRdb to about 2017). Some background on the complete study: According to an earlier analysis of 587 of the donors, 150 million to 200 million T cells yielded 120 million or so unique TCR beta sequences and 276 Gb of sequence data. The number of donors typed differed by locus, with roughly 629-640 for A, B, C, DRB1 and DQB1, 522 for DQA1, over 600 for DPA1, and about 450 for DPB1. Alongside the repertoire data, information on donor age, sex, ethnicity and CMV serostatus was compiled. Both class I and class II loci were covered by HLA typing, at four-digit resolution. The study was designed to test whether signatures of past pathogen exposure could be identified by cataloging public T cell receptors. Along with the roughly 610-subject first cohort, a separate validation cohort of more than 90 different subjects was used. Of the 350 to 400 genotyped donors, approximately 80% fell in the genetic ancestry cluster associated with self-reported Caucasian donors. The T cell repertoires of 700 or so subjects were profiled by immunosequencing and related to cytomegalovirus serostatus. An earlier analysis of several hundred of the donors applied high-throughput TCR beta sequencing to assess whether each TCR beta V gene segment acted as functional or pseudogenic. To study patterns of TCR occurrence, a later analysis re-analyzed previously published TCR beta repertoires from 666 donors and added high-resolution HLA genotyping. Roughly five DR-DQ haplotypes were handled as single units for association and clustering, since linkage in the cohort was strong. Genome-wide SNP genotypes for about 60% of the roughly 670 donors were used in a later genetic analysis, which treated that subset as a discovery cohort. In the later analysis, no new phenotypic data were used to find candidate immune exposures; instead, reliance was placed on TCR beta sequences and their occurrence across donors. An early release that covered about 600 HLA-typed donors contained 250 to 350 gigabases of sequencing data and some 87 million unique TCR sequences. On average, roughly 250,000 unique TCR beta nucleotide sequences were sequenced per donor among several hundred genotyped donors of the cohort, with 15% to 20% of those sequences being non-productive. Every discovery cohort repertoire had been produced on one sequencing platform. The study combined high-throughput TCR immunosequencing, statistical association of individual TCRs with disease status, and machine learning to predict cytomegalovirus infection status. Beyond this particular receptor, the publication reports: Sequencing depth was assumed to be roughly uniform across donors in the presence/absence analyses, though that assumption may not hold. The sequencing pipeline was judged likely to have produced a cluster of highly shared sequence variants as a technical artifact. The authors suggested that the approach could potentially be extended to other disease states and immunological phenotypes. Cytomegalovirus status was reported to be diagnosed by the classifier with high specificity and sensitivity in both the original and validation cohorts. This cohort had only TCR beta chains sequenced, and the lack of alpha or paired-chain data limited which features could be detected. Immune exposure information for the cohort was limited to CMV serostatus. HLA typing was unavailable for some donors at each locus, so association tests used only the typed subset. Assigning TCR associations to individual alleles was difficult when HLA alleles, especially DR and DQ, strongly co-occurred. Because the 87-base-pair reads could not distinguish some IMGT-functional V segments, including TRBV6-2 and TRBV6-3, those segments were excluded. In a later analysis, several top co-occurrence clusters were reported to appear linked to parvovirus B19, influenza, CMV and Epstein-Barr virus. A later genetic analysis associated a missense DCLRE1C variant with V-gene and J-gene trimming of TCR beta chains, and an independent cohort replicated the association. The study gave a list of under 200 TCR beta chains associated with cytomegalovirus. Across donors, most TCR sequences were observed very rarely, whereas some public TCRs were present in many individuals. According to a later analysis, TCR association rates differed among HLA loci, with DRB1 alleles showing the most associated TCRs and HLA-C alleles showing the fewest. In vitro tests confirmed that a few of the cytomegalovirus-associated TCR beta chains recognize cytomegalovirus antigens. In a later analysis, most CMV-associated TCR beta chains were found to appear HLA-restricted, with HLA associations seemingly driven largely by CMV exposure. According to a later genetic analysis, donors in an Asian-associated ancestry cluster had fewer N-insertions in productive TCRs than the approximately 650-donor mean. The earlier analysis of approximately 590 of the donors excluded 15 to 20 rarely observed V segments, including chromosome 9 orphons, because counts were too low. In an earlier analysis of roughly 500 of the donors, most TCR beta V segments appeared in productive rearrangements about 90% or about 30% of the time, broadly matching IMGT annotations. Linkage disequilibrium might explain the correlated functional status among segregating V segments, but an unknown experimental factor could not be excluded. A later analysis found that HLA-associated TCR beta chains were more clonally expanded and had lower generation probabilities than equally common non-associated chains. At a false discovery rate of 0.05, a later analysis linked 15,000 to 20,000 TCR beta sequences to specific HLA alleles. A further reported finding was that TCR beta sequences accurately predicted the HLA-A and HLA-B alleles for most subjects in the first cohort.

This chain is built from TRBV29-1 and TRBJ2-2; the D gene is possibly TRBD1, with 5 bases matching. Sequenced input: PBMCs. This TCR was sampled from a woman aged 18-29 years in good health and CMV-seronegative. The DNA sequence reads TGCAGCGTTAGCAGGGTGGAGAACACCGGGGAGCTGTTTTTT. This codes for CSVSRVENTGELFF.